These T cell receptor beta chains were read from a single sample in a study of blood T cell repertoires in COVID-19. This table comes from immunoSEQ multiplex PCR, and its TCRdb copy is limited to in-frame clones, with some not included. The table records tens of thousands of clones, 89% of them present only once. Sequenced input: peripheral blood. These TCRs come from a man between 60 and 70 years old with acute or convalescent COVID-19. Both conserved end residues are part of each CDR3. A D gene is named only where the DNA matches it firmly.

>TRBD1|TRBV5-6|TRBJ2-3
TGTGCCAGCAGCTTTTCAGGGGGAAGGGGTACGCAGTATTTT
CASSFSGGRGTQYF
>TRBD1|TRBV5-1|TRBJ2-7
TGCGCCAGCAGCGGGGACAGCAAGCCCTACGAGCAGTACTTC
CASSGDSKPYEQYF
>TRBD1|TRBV29-1|TRBJ2-3
TGCAGCGTCGGGACAGGGGCCCCGAGGGCGCAGTATTTT
CSVGTGAPRAQYF
>TRBD1|TRBV5-1|TRBJ1-2
TGCGCCAGCAGCTTGGATGGGACAGCTAACTATGGCTACACCTTC
CASSLDGTANYGYTF
>-|TRBV28|TRBJ2-7
TGTGCCAGCAGTGGTATGGGGCAGGGCTACGAGCAGTACTTC
CASSGMGQGYEQYF
>TRBD1|TRBV12-3/TRBV12-4|TRBJ2-7
TGTGCCAGCAGCCGACAGGGAAGGTACGAGCAGTACTTC
CASSRQGRYEQYF
>-|TRBV5-5|TRBJ1-5
TGTGCCAGCAGCTTAGCAGGGCCTAGCAATCAGCCCCAGCATTTT
CASSLAGPSNQPQHF
>TRBD1|TRBV5-1|TRBJ1-2
TGCGCCAGCAGCTTGGGACAGGGCGGCTATGGCTACACCTTC
CASSLGQGGYGYTF
>TRBD1|TRBV29-1|TRBJ1-1
TGCAGCGTTGGACAGGGGGCTTTGGATACTGAAGCTTTCTTT
CSVGQGALDTEAFF
>TRBD2|TRBV9|TRBJ2-1
TGTGAACACCCATCAGCGGGGAACCACAATGAGCAGTTCTTC
CEHPSAGNHNEQFF
>-|TRBV7-2|TRBJ1-1
TGTGCCAGCAGCTCGAGACAGTCGAACACTGAAGCTTTCTTT
CASSSRQSNTEAFF
>-|TRBV13|TRBJ2-3
TGTGCCAGCAGCTTAGCAGGGTCCACAGATACGCAGTATTTT
CASSLAGSTDTQYF
>TRBD1|TRBV5-1|TRBJ2-5
TGCGCCAGCAGCTTGGAGGGGGCGCGTGGAGAGACCCAGTACTTC
CASSLEGARGETQYF
>-|TRBV5-1|TRBJ1-2
TGCGCCAGCAGCTTGACAGGGTCTGGCTACACCTTC
CASSLTGSGYTF
>TRBD2|TRBV19|TRBJ2-7
TGTGCCAGTAGTATAAGTGGAGGGAGGGGACTGAATAGCTACGAGCAGTACTTC
CASSISGGRGLNSYEQYF
>TRBD1|TRBV4-1|TRBJ1-5
TGCGCCAGCAGCCACTCCGGGACAGGGGGTCAGCCCCAGCATTTT
CASSHSGTGGQPQHF